This TCR beta chain is drawn from a study of beta chain features in type 1 diabetes. Study results and limitations: Moderate but significant shortening of TCRB CDR3s was recorded in all four CD4+ subsets from Type 1 diabetes patients.

Reverse transcribing all isolated RNA meant expressed TCRB transcripts were sequenced. Measured with immunoSEQ multiplex PCR; TCRdb has only the in-frame clones, and not every one. The sample lists 100,000 to 150,000 clones; around 16% were seen once. This clone was counted many times. The antigen is undetermined. V was clipped by 4 bases and J by 0 bases, with 10 bases between them. The CDR3 extends over 15 amino acids. Germline V lookup: CDR1 SGHNT, CDR2 YYREEE (reference sequence). This receptor was taken from a man aged 18 to 29 with type 1 diabetes. The chain employs TRBV5-4 and TRBJ2-2; unclear D gene. The sample was central memory CD4+ T cells from blood. The CDR3: CASSLGRTNTGELFF. CDR3 DNA: TGTGCCAGCAGCCTAGGACGTACGAACACCGGGGAGCTGTTTTTT.